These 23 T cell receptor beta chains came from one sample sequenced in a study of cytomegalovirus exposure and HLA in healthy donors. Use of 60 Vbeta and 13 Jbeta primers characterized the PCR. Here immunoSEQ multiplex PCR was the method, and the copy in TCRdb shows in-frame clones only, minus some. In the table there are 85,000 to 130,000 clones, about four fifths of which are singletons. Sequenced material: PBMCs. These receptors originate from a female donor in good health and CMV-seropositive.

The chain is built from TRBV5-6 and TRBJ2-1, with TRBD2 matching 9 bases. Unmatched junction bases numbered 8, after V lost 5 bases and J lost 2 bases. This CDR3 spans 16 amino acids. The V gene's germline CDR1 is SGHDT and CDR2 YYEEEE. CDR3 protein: CASSISGRVTYNEQFF. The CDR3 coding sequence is TGTGCCAGCAGTATTAGCGGGAGAGTCACCTACAATGAGCAGTTCTTC. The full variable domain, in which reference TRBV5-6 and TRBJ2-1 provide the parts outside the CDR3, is DAGVTQSPTHLIKTRGQQVTLRCSPKSGHDTVSWYQQALGQGPQFIFQYYEEEERQRGNFPDRFSGHQFPNYSSELNVNALLLGDSALYLCASSISGRVTYNEQFFGPGTRLTVL.

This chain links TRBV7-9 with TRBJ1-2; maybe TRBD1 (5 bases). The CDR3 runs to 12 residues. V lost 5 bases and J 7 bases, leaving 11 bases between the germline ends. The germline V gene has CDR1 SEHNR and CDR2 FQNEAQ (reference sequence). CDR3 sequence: CASSQEGPGYTF. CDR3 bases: TGTGCCAGCAGCCAGGAGGGGCCTGGCTACACCTTC.

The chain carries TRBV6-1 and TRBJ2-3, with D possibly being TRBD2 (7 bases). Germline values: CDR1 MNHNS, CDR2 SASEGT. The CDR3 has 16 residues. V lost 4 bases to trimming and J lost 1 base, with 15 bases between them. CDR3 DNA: TGTGCCAGCAGTGGGGGGGCGAGCGGGGGCACAGATACGCAGTATTTT. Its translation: CASSGGASGGTDTQYF.

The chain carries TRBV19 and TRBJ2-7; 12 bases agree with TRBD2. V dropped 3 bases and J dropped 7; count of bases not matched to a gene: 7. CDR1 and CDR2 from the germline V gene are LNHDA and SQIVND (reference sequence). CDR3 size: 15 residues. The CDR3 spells CASSISLAGGGEQYF. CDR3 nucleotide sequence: TGTGCCAGTAGTATTTCACTAGCGGGAGGAGGGGAGCAGTACTTC.

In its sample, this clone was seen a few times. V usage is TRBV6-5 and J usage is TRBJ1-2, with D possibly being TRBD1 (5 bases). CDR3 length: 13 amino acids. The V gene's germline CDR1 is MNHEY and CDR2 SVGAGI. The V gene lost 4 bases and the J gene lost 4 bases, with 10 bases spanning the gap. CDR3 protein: CASSSRGGYGYTF. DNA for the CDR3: TGTGCCAGCAGTTCGAGGGGAGGCTATGGCTACACCTTC.

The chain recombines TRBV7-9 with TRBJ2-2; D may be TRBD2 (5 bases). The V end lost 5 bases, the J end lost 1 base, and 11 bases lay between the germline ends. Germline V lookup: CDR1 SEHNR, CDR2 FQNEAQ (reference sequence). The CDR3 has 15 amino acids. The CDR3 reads CASSGLVGNTGELFF. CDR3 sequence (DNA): TGTGCCAGCAGCGGACTGGTTGGGAACACCGGGGAGCTGTTTTTT.

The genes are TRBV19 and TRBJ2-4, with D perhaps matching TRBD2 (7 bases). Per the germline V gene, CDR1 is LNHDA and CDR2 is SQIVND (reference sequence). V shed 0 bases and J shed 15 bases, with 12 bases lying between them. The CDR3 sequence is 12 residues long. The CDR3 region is CASSIEGGLRYF. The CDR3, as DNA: TGTGCCAGTAGTATAGAGGGGGGGCTTAGGTACTTC.

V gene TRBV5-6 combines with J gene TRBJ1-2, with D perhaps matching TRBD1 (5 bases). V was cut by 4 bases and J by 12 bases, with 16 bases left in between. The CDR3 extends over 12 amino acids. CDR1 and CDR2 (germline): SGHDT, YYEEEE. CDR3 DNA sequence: TGTGCCAGCAGCGACCTGAGGGAGGGGAACACCTTC. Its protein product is CASSDLREGNTF.

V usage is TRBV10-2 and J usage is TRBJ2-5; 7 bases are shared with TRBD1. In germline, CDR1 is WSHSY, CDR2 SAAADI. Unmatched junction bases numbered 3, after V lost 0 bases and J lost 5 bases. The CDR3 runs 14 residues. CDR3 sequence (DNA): TGCGCCAGCAGTGAGTCCCGGACAGGCGAGACCCAGTACTTC. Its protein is CASSESRTGETQYF.

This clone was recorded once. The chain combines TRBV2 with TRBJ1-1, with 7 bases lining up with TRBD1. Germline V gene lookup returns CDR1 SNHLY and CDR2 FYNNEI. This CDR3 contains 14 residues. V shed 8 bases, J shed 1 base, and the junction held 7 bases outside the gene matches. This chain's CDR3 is CASLKQGRNTEAFF. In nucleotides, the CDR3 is TGTGCCAGCCTAAAACAGGGGAGGAACACTGAAGCTTTCTTT.

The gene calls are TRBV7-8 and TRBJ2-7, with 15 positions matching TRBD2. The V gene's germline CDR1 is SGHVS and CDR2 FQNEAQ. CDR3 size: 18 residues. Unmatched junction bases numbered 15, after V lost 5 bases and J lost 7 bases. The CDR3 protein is CASSSRQWTSGGAGEQYF. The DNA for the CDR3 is TGTGCCAGCAGCAGCAGGCAGTGGACTAGCGGGGGGGCGGGTGAGCAGTACTTC.

CDR3: CASSQWGVSNQPQHF. DNA of the CDR3: TGTGCCAGCAGCCAGTGGGGGGTCAGCAATCAGCCCCAGCATTTT. The chain has TRBV7-8 and TRBJ1-5, with TRBD1 as a possible D gene (5 bases). Germline V gene lookup returns CDR1 SGHVS and CDR2 FQNEAQ. Trimming left V 5 bases short and J 1 base short, with 12 bases between. The CDR3 consists of 15 residues.

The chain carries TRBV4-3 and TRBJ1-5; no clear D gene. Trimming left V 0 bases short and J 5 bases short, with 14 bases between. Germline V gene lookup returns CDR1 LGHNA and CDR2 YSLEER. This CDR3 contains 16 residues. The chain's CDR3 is CASSQDRRMRDQPQHF. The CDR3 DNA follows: TGCGCCAGCAGCCAAGATCGTCGGATGAGGGATCAGCCCCAGCATTTT.

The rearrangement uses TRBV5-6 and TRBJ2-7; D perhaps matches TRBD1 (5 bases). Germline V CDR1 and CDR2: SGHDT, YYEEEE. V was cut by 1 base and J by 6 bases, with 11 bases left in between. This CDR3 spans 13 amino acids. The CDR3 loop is CASSLWSRAEQYF. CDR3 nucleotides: TGTGCCAGCAGCTTGTGGTCCAGGGCCGAGCAGTACTTC.

CDR3 in DNA: TGTGCCAGCAGTACAATCACCGGGGAGCTGTTTTTT. It yields the protein CASSTITGELFF. The V gene is TRBV6-5, the J gene TRBJ2-2; D gene uncertain. This CDR3 is 12 amino acids long. Germline V CDR1 and CDR2: MNHEY, SVGAGI. V lost 5 bases, J lost 4 bases, and 5 bases lay in between.

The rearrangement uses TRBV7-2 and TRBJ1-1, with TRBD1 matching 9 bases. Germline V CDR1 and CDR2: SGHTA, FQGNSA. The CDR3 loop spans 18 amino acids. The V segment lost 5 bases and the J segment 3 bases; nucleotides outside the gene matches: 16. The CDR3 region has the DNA TGTGCCAGCAGCCGACGATTGGACAGGGGCCGCGGGGACACTGAAGCTTTCTTT. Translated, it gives CASSRRLDRGRGDTEAFF.

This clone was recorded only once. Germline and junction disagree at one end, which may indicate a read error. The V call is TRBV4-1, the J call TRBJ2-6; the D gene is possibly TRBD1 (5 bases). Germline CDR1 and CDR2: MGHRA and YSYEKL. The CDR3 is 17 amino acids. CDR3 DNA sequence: TGCGCCAGCAGCCAAGCCTGGGGCTCTTCTGGGGCCAACGGCCTGACTTTC. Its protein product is CASSQAWGSSGANGLTF.

DNA for the CDR3: TGTGCCAGCGGCGCTAGCGGGGTGTCCACCGGGGAGCTGTTTTTT. It yields the protein CASGASGVSTGELFF. The J gene is TRBJ2-2, the V gene TRBV27; TRBD2 matches 9 bases. CDR3 length equals 15 residues. V shed 8 bases, J shed 4 bases, and the junction held 8 bases outside the gene matches. Germline CDR1 MNHEY, CDR2 SMNVEV (reference sequence).

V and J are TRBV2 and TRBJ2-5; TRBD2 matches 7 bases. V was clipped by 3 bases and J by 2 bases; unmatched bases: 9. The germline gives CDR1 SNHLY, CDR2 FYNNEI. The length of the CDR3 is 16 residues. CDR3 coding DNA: TGTGCCAGCAGTGAGTGGGCTAGCGGATCTCAAGAGACCCAGTACTTC. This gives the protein CASSEWASGSQETQYF.

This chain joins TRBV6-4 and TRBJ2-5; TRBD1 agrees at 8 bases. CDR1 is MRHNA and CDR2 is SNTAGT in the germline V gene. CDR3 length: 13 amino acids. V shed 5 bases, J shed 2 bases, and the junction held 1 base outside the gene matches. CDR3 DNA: TGTGCCAGCAGTTGGGACAGGCAAGAGACCCAGTACTTC. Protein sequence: CASSWDRQETQYF.

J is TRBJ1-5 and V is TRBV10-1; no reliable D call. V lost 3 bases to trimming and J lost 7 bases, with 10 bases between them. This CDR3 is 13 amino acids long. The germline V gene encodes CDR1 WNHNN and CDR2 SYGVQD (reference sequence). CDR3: CASSESGGQPQHF. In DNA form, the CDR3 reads TGCGCCAGCAGTGAATCGGGAGGACAGCCCCAGCATTTT.

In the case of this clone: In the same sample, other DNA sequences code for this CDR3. For the CDR3, the DNA is TGTGCCAGCAGTGAAAGACAGGGGGCCTACGAGCAGTACTTC. Amino acid sequence: CASSERQGAYEQYF. The chain has TRBV2 and TRBJ2-7; 9 positions match TRBD1. The V segment lost 2 bases and the J segment 2 bases; nucleotides outside the gene matches: 1. Germline V CDR1 and CDR2: SNHLY, FYNNEI. This CDR3 comprises 14 residues.

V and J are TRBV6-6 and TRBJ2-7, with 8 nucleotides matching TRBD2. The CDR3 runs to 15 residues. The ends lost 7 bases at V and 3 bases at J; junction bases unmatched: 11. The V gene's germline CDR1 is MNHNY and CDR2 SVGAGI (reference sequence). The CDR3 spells CASTVSGTRDYEQYF. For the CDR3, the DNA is TGTGCCAGCACTGTGTCCGGGACTAGGGACTACGAGCAGTACTTC.